The 2 T cell receptor beta chains presented below share a single source sample, sequenced in a study of blood T cell repertoires in COVID-19 (TCRdb year 2020). Libraries were constructed by the immunoSEQ multiplex PCR assay. Sourced from immuneACCESS, this table was stored by TCRdb with only in-frame sequences that have V and J called. A share of the clones is absent; for the studies checked, an unresolved V gene accounts for under half, and the remainder has no known explanation. Counted in this sample were more than 150,000 clones; 75% to 90% of them appeared once. The ten most abundant clones make up about 6% of the sample. The sequencing sample was made of peripheral blood. The source of these receptors is a woman between 40 and 55 years old with acute or convalescent COVID-19.

This clone showed up many times. This chain connects TRBV13 to TRBJ1-1; D gene uncertain. V lost 2 bases, J lost 1 base, and 8 bases lay in between. The CDR3 sequence is 14 residues long. Per germline, CDR1 PRHDT and CDR2 FYEKMQ (reference sequence). CDR3 sequence reads: CASSLFAGNTEAFF. The CDR3, as DNA: TGTGCCAGCAGCTTATTCGCAGGGAACACTGAAGCTTTCTTT.

The CDR3 bases are TGTGCCAGCAGCTTTCCGGGACAGCACGTGAAGCAGTACTTC. The encoded protein is CASSFPGQHVKQYF. This sequence joins TRBV5-6 and TRBJ2-7; 7 nucleotides line up with TRBD1. The V gene end was trimmed by 2 bases and the J gene end by 8 bases; junction bases not matched to a gene: 10. Germline CDR1 is SGHDT and CDR2 is YYEEEE. The CDR3 extends over 14 amino acids.